This T cell receptor beta chain is from a study of OX40 agonist ivuxolimab in advanced cancers. The table came from immunoSEQ multiplex PCR; TCRdb's copy has only in-frame clones and leaves some out. The data show about 73,000 clones, just over 85% seen once. The CDR3 sequence is 14 residues long. V dropped 4 bases and J dropped 4 bases, with 16 bases sitting between them. Germline CDR1 is SQVTM and CDR2 is ANQGSEA. The chain uses TRBV29-1 and TRBJ2-5, with D possibly matching TRBD2 (6 bases). The sequencing here drew on CD4+ or CD8+ T cells sorted from blood, taken in a trial of the OX40 agonist ivuxolimab. This clonotype was sampled from an adult with an advanced solid tumor such as melanoma, head and neck, liver or kidney cancer. CDR3 bases: TGCAGCGTTGGGCAAGCGGGTGCTGCAGAGACCCAGTACTTC. Residues: CSVGQAGAAETQYF.